The 15 T cell receptor beta chains presented below share a single source sample, sequenced in a study of blood T cell repertoires in COVID-19. Repertoires were generated with immunoSEQ multiplex PCR, while TCRdb's copy carries only in-frame clones and drops some. The profile shows around 120,000 clones, more than 90% of them singletons. The sequencing input was peripheral blood. These receptors were taken from a man between 60 and 75 years old with COVID-19, enrolled during active disease.

The CDR3 reads CASSQEKGQPQHF. CDR3 coding DNA: TGTGCCAGCAGCCAAGAGAAGGGGCAGCCCCAGCATTTT. The chain recombines TRBV3-1 (or the pseudogene TRBV3-2) with TRBJ1-5; tentatively, D is TRBD1 (5 bases). V lost 0 bases and J lost 7, with 7 bases in between. The CDR3 totals 13 residues. Germline-derived CDR1 and CDR2 are LGHDT and YNNKEL (reference sequence).

In regard to this clone: The same CDR3 is also encoded by other DNA sequences in this sample. The chain has TRBV5-4 and TRBJ2-3, with a weak D call TRBD2 (6 bases). This CDR3 is built from 16 residues. Trimming pared 0 bases from V and 0 bases from J, leaving 11 bases between. The germline CDR1 and CDR2 sequences are SGHNT and YYREEE (reference sequence). The CDR3 nucleotides read TGTGCCAGCAGCTTGGGGGGCGGGGCTAGCACAGATACGCAGTATTTT. Translation gives CASSLGGGASTDTQYF. Looking up the rest from reference TRBV5-4 and TRBJ2-3 gives the full variable domain: ETGVTQSPTHLIKTRGQQVTLRCSSQSGHNTVSWYQQALGQGPQFIFQYYREEENGRGNFPPRFSGLQFPNYSSELNVNALELDDSALYLCASSLGGGASTDTQYFGPGTRLTVL.

J is TRBJ1-1 and V is TRBV10-1; D gene ambiguous. The CDR3 covers 13 residues. The V gene lost 8 bases and the J gene lost 0 bases, with 10 bases spanning the gap. Germline lookup yields CDR1 WNHNN and CDR2 SYGVQD (reference sequence). The CDR3, as DNA: TGCGCCAGCTCTGCGGGGTTGAACACTGAAGCTTTCTTT. Translating gives CASSAGLNTEAFF.

The chain combines TRBV6-5 with TRBJ2-2; tentative D call: TRBD2 (6 bases). Germline V CDR1 and CDR2: MNHEY, SVGAGI. The CDR3 has 14 residues. V lost 0 bases, J lost 4 bases, and 6 bases lay in between. The CDR3 DNA reads as TGTGCCAGCAGTTACTCGCGGGGCACCGGGGAGCTGTTTTTT. It translates to CASSYSRGTGELFF.

The rearrangement uses TRBV11-3 and TRBJ2-1, with 10 bases aligning to TRBD2. V trimming: 3 bases; J trimming: 0 bases; junction bases outside the gene matches: 11. Germline V gene data show CDR1 as SGHNT and CDR2 as YENEEA. CDR3 size: 19 residues. CDR3 in DNA: TGTGCCAGCAGCTTCCGTGGGCTAGCGGGAGTTCGCTCCTACAATGAGCAGTTCTTC. Encoded protein: CASSFRGLAGVRSYNEQFF.

The CDR3 here is CASSLPTFMTSGSYEQYF. CDR3 nucleotides: TGTGCCAGCAGCCTCCCCACTTTTATGACTAGCGGGAGTTACGAGCAGTACTTC. This rearrangement joins TRBV5-8 to TRBJ2-7; 12 nucleotides line up with TRBD2. The CDR3 is 18 residues long. Germline V lookup: CDR1 SGHTS, CDR2 YDEGEE. The J segment lost 4 bases and the V segment lost 4 bases, leaving 15 bases of the junction unmatched.

This clone has only one observation. The chain recombines TRBV11-3 with TRBJ2-4, with D possibly being TRBD1 (6 bases). V was pared by 2 bases and J by 5 bases, with 7 bases between. This CDR3 comprises 13 residues. Germline loops: CDR1 SGHNT, CDR2 YENEEA. In nucleotides, the CDR3 is TGTGCCAGCAGCTTAAACAGGGAAAACATTCAGTACTTC. This gives the protein CASSLNRENIQYF.

This chain joins TRBV5-1 and TRBJ1-2; 7 bases agree with TRBD1. The CDR3 has 18 amino acids. The ends lost 1 base at V and 0 bases at J; junction bases unmatched: 12. Per the germline V gene, CDR1 is SGHRS and CDR2 is YFSETQ. CDR3 in DNA: TGCGCCAGCAGCTTGTCGCCGATGGGGACAGAAGCTAACTATGGCTACACCTTC. It specifies CASSLSPMGTEANYGYTF.

The chain employs TRBV18 and TRBJ1-3; D remains ambiguous. The germline V gene has CDR1 KGHSH and CDR2 LQKENI. The CDR3 has 14 amino acids. Trimming removed 3 bases from V and 2 bases from J, with 8 bases in between. The CDR3 sequence is CASSPQRTGNTIYF. CDR3 in DNA: TGTGCCAGCTCACCCCAGCGGACTGGAAACACCATATATTTT. Together with reference TRBV18 and TRBJ1-3, the CDR3 gives the full variable domain: NAGVMQNPRHLVRRRGQEARLRCSPMKGHSHVYWYRQLPEEGLKFMVYLQKENIIDESGMPKERFSAEFPKEGPSILRIQQVVRGDSAAYFCASSPQRTGNTIYFGEGSWLTVV.

CDR3 loop: CASSLGAETQYF. CDR3 in DNA: TGTGCCAGCAGCTTAGGAGCAGAGACCCAGTACTTC. J is TRBJ2-5 and V is TRBV7-9; D is ambiguous. Trimming took off 1 base at V and 4 bases at J, with 4 bases between the two ends. Germline V gene data show CDR1 as SEHNR and CDR2 as FQNEAQ (reference sequence). The CDR3 loop spans 12 amino acids.

This clone was counted once. This sequence joins TRBV5-6 and TRBJ1-1; no reliable D call. Germline V gives CDR1 SGHDT, CDR2 YYEEEE. The V and J ends lost 5 bases and 5 bases respectively, with 16 bases between them. The CDR3 covers 14 residues. As DNA, the CDR3 is TGTGCCAGCAGTTCCGGACCTGGGAGGACTGAAGCTTTCTTT. It specifies CASSSGPGRTEAFF.

The V and J genes are TRBV13 and TRBJ1-2; D is unclear. The CDR3 has 12 residues. The V end lost 5 bases, the J end lost 5 bases, and 9 bases lay between the germline ends. Germline lookup yields CDR1 PRHDT and CDR2 FYEKMQ (reference sequence). The CDR3 loop is CASSAQTYGYTF. The CDR3 DNA reads TGTGCCAGCAGCGCCCAAACATATGGCTACACCTTC.

V is TRBV2 and J is TRBJ2-7; D may be TRBD2 (5 bases). The germline gives CDR1 SNHLY, CDR2 FYNNEI. Trimming took 6 bases from V and 2 from J, leaving 11 bases between them. The CDR3 length is 13 residues. The CDR3 DNA reads TGTGCCAGCAGAATAGCGTCGACCTACGAGCAGTACTTC. This gives the protein CASRIASTYEQYF.

The rearrangement links TRBV11-3 to TRBJ1-3; D is undetermined. Trimming took 5 bases from V and 0 from J, leaving 8 bases between them. Germline assignment: CDR1 SGHNT and CDR2 YENEEA. The CDR3 spans 14 residues. The chain's CDR3 is CASSPGGSGNTIYF. As DNA, the CDR3 is TGTGCCAGCAGCCCCGGTGGCTCTGGAAACACCATATATTTT.

The chain couples TRBV19 to TRBJ2-7; 7 nucleotides line up with TRBD1. Trimming at V came to 5 bases and at J to 2 bases, leaving 6 bases not matched to a gene. The CDR3 has 14 residues. Germline-derived CDR1 and CDR2 are LNHDA and SQIVND (reference sequence). This CDR3 reads CASSPNRGPYEQYF. The CDR3 DNA follows: TGTGCCAGTAGTCCCAACAGGGGTCCCTACGAGCAGTACTTC.